This paragraph covers one T cell receptor beta chain sequence. Authors' processing steps: By means of reference gene primer amplification, nucleated cell counts were estimated. Measured with immunoSEQ multiplex PCR; TCRdb has only the in-frame clones, and not every one. Clone size and V and J calls were adopted from that table, with D and trimming inferred from the DNA. The sample yields around 50,000 clones, 90% seen once. The source of the sample is a study of blood T cell repertoires in COVID-19. Study as a whole: T cells, B-cell-depleted T cells, or PBMCs supplied cDNA or gDNA.

This sequence was found in a man in his 70s with acute or convalescent COVID-19. Sequencing input: peripheral blood.

The CDR3 is CASSRTANYNEQFF. CDR3 DNA sequence: TGTGCCAGCAGTCGGACAGCCAACTACAATGAGCAGTTCTTC. The chain recombines TRBV6-6 with TRBJ2-1; D is perhaps TRBD1 (6 bases). CDR1 and CDR2 from the germline V gene are MNHNY and SVGAGI (reference sequence). V was pared by 5 bases and J by 3 bases, with 11 bases between. The CDR3 totals 14 residues.